This is a list of T cell receptor beta chains from one sample in a study of blood T cell repertoires in COVID-19. Measured with immunoSEQ multiplex PCR; TCRdb has only the in-frame clones, and not every one. The sample includes 250,000 to 350,000 clones, 88% of them seen just once. Sequenced material: PBMCs or T cells enriched from blood (not recorded which). Receptors were obtained from a woman aged 25 to 39 who had recovered from COVID-19. The CDR3 runs from the conserved cysteine through the conserved F or W. A D gene is named only where the DNA matches it firmly. Clone size appears in some rows only: once, few, many, or a class for an expanded clone.

TRBJ1-6 NA TRBV19 TRBD1 CASLSTSGGSYNSPLHF TGTGCCAGCCTTTCCACGTCAGGGGGCTCCTATAATTCACCCCTCCACTTT
TRBJ1-5 NA TRBV19 NA CASSIVGAQPQHF TGTGCCAGTAGTATAGTTGGGGCTCAGCCCCAGCATTTT
TRBJ1-3 NA TRBV19 NA CASKVGTFSGNTIYF TGTGCCAGTAAAGTGGGCACCTTCTCTGGAAACACCATATATTTT
TRBJ1-1 NA TRBV5-1 NA CASSTDRKNTEAFF TGCGCCAGCAGCACCGACAGGAAGAACACTGAAGCTTTCTTT
TRBJ1-5 NA TRBV18 TRBD1 CASSEGQGGQPQHF TGTGCCAGCTCAGAAGGACAGGGAGGTCAGCCCCAGCATTTT
TRBJ2-5 few TRBV3-1/TRBV3-2 NA CASSQEKWRAHPQETQYF TGTGCCAGCAGCCAAGAGAAATGGAGAGCCCACCCGCAAGAGACCCAGTACTTC
TRBJ1-1 few TRBV9 TRBD1 CASSVSPGGTEAFF TGTGCCAGCAGCGTTTCTCCAGGGGGCACTGAAGCTTTCTTT
TRBJ2-5 few TRBV30 NA CAWSVPGKETQYF TGTGCCTGGAGTGTACCGGGAAAAGAGACCCAGTACTTC
TRBJ2-1 NA TRBV4-1 NA CASSPRAGPYNEQFF TGCGCCAGCAGCCCCCGGGCGGGACCTTACAATGAGCAGTTCTTC
TRBJ1-3 NA TRBV6-1 NA CASSAASGNTIYF TGTGCCAGCTCGGCGGCCTCTGGAAACACCATATATTTT
TRBJ1-2 NA TRBV6-5 NA CASSYSRTARDYGYTF TGTGCCAGCAGTTATAGTCGGACAGCCAGGGACTATGGCTACACCTTC
TRBJ2-7 once TRBV7-9 NA CASSGPGMYEQYF TGTGCCAGCAGCGGACCCGGGATGTACGAGCAGTACTTC
TRBJ2-2 NA TRBV20-1 TRBD2 CSASRLAGGTGELFF TGCAGTGCTAGTAGACTAGCGGGAGGTACCGGGGAGCTGTTTTTT
TRBJ1-2 NA TRBV30 NA CAWSDVDYGYTF TGTGCCTGGAGTGATGTCGACTATGGCTACACCTTC
TRBJ1-5 NA TRBV28 NA CASSWTVFGQPQHF TGTGCCAGCAGCTGGACAGTGTTCGGTCAGCCCCAGCATTTT
TRBJ1-3 NA TRBV11-2 NA CASSLVTGTGNTIYF TGTGCCAGCAGCTTAGTGACAGGAACTGGAAACACCATATATTTT
TRBJ1-5 NA TRBV28 NA CASSDGGRAQHF TGTGCCAGCAGTGACGGCGGCCGGGCCCAGCATTTT
TRBJ2-3 NA TRBV7-9 NA CASSVTGGTQYF TGTGCCAGCAGTGTGACTGGCGGGACGCAGTATTTT
TRBJ1-4 NA TRBV7-2 NA CASSLRRVYNEKLFF TGTGCCAGCAGCTTACGGAGGGTTTACAATGAAAAACTGTTTTTT
TRBJ1-2 few TRBV7-9 TRBD1 CASSSESPGQGAGYTF TGTGCCAGCAGCTCAGAGAGCCCGGGACAGGGGGCTGGCTACACCTTC
TRBJ1-4 NA TRBV6-2/TRBV6-3 TRBD1 CASSYEIGTGGTNEKLFF TGTGCCAGCAGTTACGAAATCGGGACAGGGGGAACTAATGAAAAACTGTTTTTT
TRBJ1-2 NA TRBV5-4 NA CASSLVGGNYGYTF TGTGCCAGCAGCTTGGTTGGAGGGAACTATGGCTACACCTTC
TRBJ2-1 NA TRBV7-2 TRBD2 CASSEGLAGGLNEQFF TGTGCCAGCAGTGAAGGACTAGCGGGGGGGCTCAATGAGCAGTTCTTC
TRBJ2-7 NA TRBV6-2/TRBV6-3 NA CASSYSSWGRGNAQYF TGTGCCAGCAGTTACTCGTCTTGGGGTAGGGGCAACGCGCAGTACTTC
TRBJ2-1 NA TRBV5-1 TRBD2 CASSIPGTTSYNEQFF TGCGCCAGCAGTATCCCCGGGACTACTTCCTACAATGAGCAGTTCTTC
TRBJ1-2 NA TRBV9 NA CASSGGAYYGYTF TGTGCCAGCAGCGGCGGGGCGTACTATGGCTACACCTTC
TRBJ1-5 few TRBV5-1 NA CASSRDGAPNQPQHF TGCGCCAGCAGCCGCGATGGTGCGCCGAATCAGCCCCAGCATTTT
TRBJ2-7 NA TRBV6-5 NA CASNTGDPAYEQYF TGTGCCAGCAACACGGGGGACCCAGCCTACGAGCAGTACTTC
TRBJ2-1 NA TRBV18 TRBD2 CASSPRAGLAGVRGYNEQFF TGTGCCAGCTCACCCCGGGCGGGACTAGCGGGAGTCCGGGGATACAATGAGCAGTTCTTC
TRBJ2-1 NA TRBV7-2 TRBD1 CASSYGQGDYNEQFF TGTGCCAGCAGCTACGGACAGGGAGACTACAATGAGCAGTTCTTC
TRBJ1-6 NA TRBV11-2 NA CASSPGTAYNSPLHF TGTGCCAGCAGCCCGGGGACTGCTTATAATTCACCCCTCCACTTT
TRBJ1-3 few TRBV7-9 NA CASSFVANAGNTIYF TGTGCCAGCAGCTTTGTTGCAAACGCGGGAAACACCATATATTTT
TRBJ2-7 NA TRBV28 NA CASSLHSSYEQYF TGTGCCAGCAGTTTACACAGCTCCTACGAGCAGTACTTC
TRBJ2-1 NA TRBV7-2 NA CASSYPPGNEQFF TGTGCCAGCAGCTACCCCCCCGGGAATGAGCAGTTCTTC
TRBJ2-1 NA TRBV7-8 TRBD2 CASSLETSAQSYNEQFF TGTGCCAGCAGCTTAGAGACTAGCGCGCAATCCTACAATGAGCAGTTCTTC
TRBJ2-7 NA TRBV29-1 TRBD2 CSAGRGYEQYF TGCAGCGCCGGGAGGGGATACGAGCAGTACTTC
TRBJ2-2 NA TRBV30 NA CAWTGDNTGELFF TGTGCCTGGACGGGAGATAACACCGGGGAGCTGTTTTTT
TRBJ1-4 NA TRBV11-2 TRBD1 CASSTRTGGSEKLFF TGTGCCAGCAGCACCCGGACAGGGGGTAGTGAAAAACTGTTTTTT
TRBJ2-5 NA TRBV18 NA CASSITGPGDETQYF TGTGCCAGCTCGATTACTGGGCCGGGGGATGAGACCCAGTACTTC
TRBJ1-1 NA TRBV19 TRBD1 CASGQGRDTEAFF TGTGCCAGCGGACAGGGGCGTGACACTGAAGCTTTCTTT
TRBJ2-7 NA TRBV5-5 NA CASSIGRVNYEQYF TGTGCCAGCAGCATTGGTCGGGTGAACTACGAGCAGTACTTC
TRBJ2-3 NA TRBV2 TRBD1 CASSEGTGGQTDTQYF TGTGCCAGCAGTGAAGGGACAGGGGGACAAACAGATACGCAGTATTTT
TRBJ2-3 NA TRBV19 NA CASDPGSTDTQYF TGTGCCAGTGATCCAGGGAGCACAGATACGCAGTATTTT
TRBJ2-7 NA TRBV6-1 TRBD1 CASSEEVGGTGSYEQYF TGTGCCAGCAGTGAAGAAGTGGGAGGGACAGGGTCCTACGAGCAGTACTTC
TRBJ1-2 NA TRBV28 NA CASRLQGPGGYTF TGTGCCAGCAGACTACAGGGACCCGGGGGCTACACCTTC
TRBJ2-7 NA TRBV2 NA CASSERGHYEQYF TGTGCCAGCAGTGAAAGAGGTCACTACGAGCAGTACTTC
TRBJ2-1 few TRBV9 NA CASSVALSSYNEQFF TGTGCCAGCAGCGTAGCCTTGTCCTCCTACAATGAGCAGTTCTTC
TRBJ1-2 NA TRBV5-1 TRBD1 CASSLRTGLGAGYTF TGCGCCAGCAGCTTGAGGACAGGCCTCGGCGCGGGCTACACCTTC
TRBJ1-1 few TRBV2 TRBD1 CASNPGQGSEAFF TGTGCCAGTAACCCGGGACAGGGAAGTGAAGCTTTCTTT
TRBJ1-5 NA TRBV2 NA CASSEGSYSNQPQHF TGTGCCAGCAGTGAAGGGTCCTATAGCAATCAGCCCCAGCATTTT
TRBJ2-5 NA TRBV9 NA CASSAGGGETQYF TGTGCCAGCAGCGCAGGGGGAGGCGAGACCCAGTACTTC
TRBJ1-1 few TRBV3-1/TRBV3-2 NA CASSQEPHPAEEAFF TGTGCCAGCAGCCAAGAACCCCATCCCGCGGAGGAAGCTTTCTTT
TRBJ1-1 NA TRBV5-6 NA CASSLGRAQRTAFF TGTGCCAGCAGCTTGGGAAGGGCTCAGCGGACGGCTTTCTTT